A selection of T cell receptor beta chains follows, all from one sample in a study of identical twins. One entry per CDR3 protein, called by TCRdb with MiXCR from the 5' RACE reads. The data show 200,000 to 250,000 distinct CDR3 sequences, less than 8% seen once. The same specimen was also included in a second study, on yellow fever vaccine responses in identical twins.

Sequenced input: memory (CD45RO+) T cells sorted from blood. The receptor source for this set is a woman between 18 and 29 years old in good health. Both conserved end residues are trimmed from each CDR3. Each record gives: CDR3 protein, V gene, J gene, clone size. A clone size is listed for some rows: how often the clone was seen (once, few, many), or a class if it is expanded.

ASSLLLGDSGGYT	TRBV7-9	TRBJ1-2	NA
ASSPTLAGLLNIQY	TRBV28	TRBJ2-4	many
ASSQELGRETQY	TRBV4-3	TRBJ2-5	few
ASSDTRTSGRDQETQY	TRBV28	TRBJ2-5	many
ASSPLVAYETQY	TRBV18	TRBJ2-5	many
ASIFLLGGELF	TRBV6-1	TRBJ2-2	NA
SARGSGTSAIYEQY	TRBV20-1	TRBJ2-7	NA
ASSSGLGSNAYNEQF	TRBV5-6	TRBJ2-1	once
ATSDQNDRIDYGYT	TRBV24-1	TRBJ1-2	NA
ASSGSGSRTGELF	TRBV10-1	TRBJ2-2	few
ASSLDSLSTSYEQY	TRBV7-2	TRBJ2-7	few
ATSRETSETGPYEQY	TRBV15	TRBJ2-7	few
ASSQGTGYEQY	TRBV4-1	TRBJ2-7	many
ASSPILRDRGETQY	TRBV18	TRBJ2-5	few
ASSEALLGGQY	TRBV6-1	TRBJ2-7	NA
ASSQRGDRGRTGELF	TRBV5-1	TRBJ2-2	many
ASSLDRRSPLH	TRBV7-2	TRBJ1-6	many
SARAGKAEAF	TRBV20-1	TRBJ1-1	many
SVRDRVNIGNEQF	TRBV20-1	TRBJ2-1	many
ASSSPEEKLF	TRBV12-3/TRBV12-4	TRBJ1-4	many
ASSYKGVGNEQF	TRBV7-3	TRBJ2-1	NA
ASSRGTSAEQF	TRBV7-2	TRBJ2-1	few
SARPLAGSYNEQF	TRBV20-1	TRBJ2-1	many
ASSGLAGADTQY	TRBV6-1	TRBJ2-3	many
ASSLSGRVIAHEQY	TRBV27	TRBJ2-7	many
ASSEGTSGKEQY	TRBV6-4	TRBJ2-7	NA
ASSLRGAPNEKLF	TRBV5-1	TRBJ1-4	few
ASSILSIRGEQF	TRBV12-3/TRBV12-4	TRBJ2-1	many
ASRGHSETQY	TRBV27	TRBJ2-5	NA
SARVFGQNSGANVLT	TRBV20-1	TRBJ2-6	few
ATTQGGEAGELF	TRBV24-1	TRBJ2-2	few
AWMTGATDTQY	TRBV30	TRBJ2-3	few
SASPGGAQRDSTDTQY	TRBV20-1	TRBJ2-3	many
ASRGTWAAYEQY	TRBV6-1	TRBJ2-7	NA
ASSLLGAEEF	TRBV12-3/TRBV12-4	TRBJ2-1	many
ASSLGVTGYSNQPQH	TRBV12-3/TRBV12-4	TRBJ1-5	few
SAGGSSGSKILYNEQF	TRBV20-1	TRBJ2-1	NA
ASSSPASGLKWDEQY	TRBV28	TRBJ2-7	NA
ASSYTGTSPLGNEQF	TRBV6-5	TRBJ2-1	few
ASSLSGAETQY	TRBV12-3/TRBV12-4	TRBJ2-5	few
ASSYLTEFYGYT	TRBV6-2/TRBV6-3	TRBJ1-2	few
ASSLLLAGGPGELF	TRBV7-8	TRBJ2-2	few
ASSLVRGTGGLDTQY	TRBV7-9	TRBJ2-3	NA
ASRAAGTGGYEQY	TRBV2	TRBJ2-7	NA
ASSFTTSIDQETQY	TRBV11-2	TRBJ2-5	few
SARVLGMNTEAF	TRBV20-1	TRBJ1-1	NA
SARQGEKDSPLH	TRBV20-1	TRBJ1-6	many
ASSPDRGLF	TRBV6-2/TRBV6-3	TRBJ2-1	NA
ASGLLNSNQPQH	TRBV27	TRBJ1-5	many
ASSVSMNTEAF	TRBV19	TRBJ1-1	many
ASSSEGYGYT	TRBV7-2	TRBJ1-2	NA
ASSLGKSYEQY	TRBV7-8	TRBJ2-7	many
ASSLPGSSTDTQY	TRBV5-1	TRBJ2-3	many
ASSLSPAGLNIQY	TRBV7-2	TRBJ2-4	few